What follows are 10 T cell receptor beta chains derived from one specimen sequenced in a study of cytomegalovirus exposure and HLA in healthy donors (TCRdb year 2017). Library construction relied on the immunoSEQ multiplex PCR assay. A mixture of 60 forward primers for TCR Vbeta segments and 13 reverse primers for TCR Jbeta segments was used in the multiplex PCR. TCRdb retrieved this table from immuneACCESS and kept in-frame rearrangements only. Not all clones are present; in checked studies, unresolved V genes account for under half, and no reason is known for the remainder. The sample table records about 190,000 clones; 60% to 85% of these occur just once. Approximately 1.5% of the sample is in the top ten clones. The material sequenced was PBMCs. The receptors derive from a woman aged 18 to 35 in good health and CMV-seronegative.

The chain joins TRBV29-1 to TRBJ2-3; no clear D. This CDR3 has 15 amino acids. Germline V gives CDR1 SQVTM, CDR2 ANQGSEA. V lost 0 bases, J lost 4 bases, and 14 bases lay in between. The CDR3, as DNA: TGCAGCGTTGAAGATCCGGGTGTCGAGGCAGATACGCAGTATTTT. Its protein product is CSVEDPGVEADTQYF.

The chain couples TRBV9 to TRBJ2-1, with TRBD2 matching over 11 bases. The CDR3 sequence is 16 residues long. V was clipped by 4 bases and J by 0 bases; unmatched bases: 3. Germline lookup yields CDR1 SGDLS and CDR2 YYNGEE. The CDR3 loop reads CASSSSGGFSYNEQFF. The CDR3 DNA reads TGTGCCAGCAGCTCTAGCGGGGGGTTCTCCTACAATGAGCAGTTCTTC.

The V call is TRBV27, the J call TRBJ2-7; 15 nucleotides agree with TRBD2. CDR1 and CDR2 (germline): MNHEY, SMNVEV (reference sequence). The J segment lost 4 bases and the V segment lost 5 bases, leaving 6 bases of the junction unmatched. CDR3 length: 16 residues. The CDR3 here is CASSPGLAGGLYEQYF. The CDR3 nucleotides read TGTGCCAGCAGTCCTGGACTAGCGGGAGGGCTTTACGAGCAGTACTTC.

The chain is built from TRBV6-5 and TRBJ2-7; 9 positions agree with TRBD1. The germline gives CDR1 MNHEY, CDR2 SVGAGI. CDR3 size: 16 residues. Trimming removed 6 bases from V and 5 bases from J; junction bases left unmatched: 14. The CDR3 sequence: CASRYRGGQGKHEQYF. DNA for the CDR3: TGTGCCAGCAGATACAGGGGAGGACAGGGGAAGCACGAGCAGTACTTC.

In DNA form, the CDR3 reads TGTGCCAGCAGCCCCGGGACACCTAATTCACCCCTCCACTTT. It yields the protein CASSPGTPNSPLHF. The rearrangement joins TRBV28 to TRBJ1-6, with D maybe TRBD1 (6 bases). V lost 6 bases, J lost 6 bases, and 12 bases lay in between. CDR1 and CDR2 from the germline V gene are MDHEN and SYDVKM. The CDR3 extends over 14 amino acids. The full variable domain, with the rest looked up from reference TRBV28 and TRBJ1-6, is DVKVTQSSRYLVKRTGEKVFLECVQDMDHENMFWYRQDPGLGLRLIYFSYDVKMKEKGDIPEGYSVSREKKERFSLILESASTNQTSMYLCASSPGTPNSPLHFGNGTRLTVT.

The gene calls are TRBV2 and TRBJ1-6; no firm D call. Trimming left V 7 bases short and J 5 bases short, with 6 bases between. The CDR3 is 12 amino acids. Germline assignment: CDR1 SNHLY and CDR2 FYNNEI. CDR3 nucleotides: TGTGCCAGCAAGACTAATAATTCACCCCTCCACTTT. It codes for CASKTNNSPLHF.

This clone was seen a single time. The V and J genes are TRBV28 and TRBJ1-5, with D maybe TRBD1 (5 bases). The CDR3 sequence is 12 residues long. Germline assignment: CDR1 MDHEN and CDR2 SYDVKM. CDR3 in DNA: TGTGCGGGGGGTTATAGCAATCAGCCCCAGCATTTT. Amino acid sequence: CAGGYSNQPQHF.

This chain links TRBV5-6 with TRBJ1-5; D is ambiguous. Trimming pared 4 bases from V and 7 bases from J, leaving 9 bases between. The V gene's germline CDR1 is SGHDT and CDR2 YYEEEE. This CDR3 has 12 amino acids. The CDR3: CASSPGGQPQHF. For the CDR3, the DNA is TGTGCCAGCAGCCCTGGCGGGCAGCCCCAGCATTTT.

This clone was detected only a few times. V is TRBV5-1 and J is TRBJ1-1; D gene unclear. Germline assignment: CDR1 SGHRS and CDR2 YFSETQ. This CDR3 is 15 amino acids long. The ends were cut back, 1 base at V and 7 bases at J, with 17 bases in the middle. The CDR3 region is CASSLWEDLHSEAFF. The CDR3 DNA reads TGCGCCAGCAGCTTGTGGGAGGACCTACATAGTGAAGCTTTCTTT.

V gene TRBV6-1 combines with J gene TRBJ1-5; 9 bases are shared with TRBD1. The CDR3 totals 15 residues. Trimming removed 3 bases from V and 7 bases from J; junction bases left unmatched: 7. From germline, CDR1 is MNHNS and CDR2 SASEGT. CDR3 DNA: TGTGCCAGCAGTGACCCCTGGACAGGGGTACAGCCCCAGCATTTT. Protein sequence: CASSDPWTGVQPQHF.